This T cell receptor beta chain derives from a study of CD39 and CD103 CD8 tumor-infiltrating T cells (dated by TCRdb to about 2018). About the full investigation: Repertoire comparisons were shown for an HPV-positive HNSCC, an HPV-negative HNSCC, an ovarian cancer and a melanoma patient. Deep sequencing of TCRbeta CDR3 was used to compare the repertoires of CD8 TIL subsets, defined by CD103 and CD39, with those of peripheral memory CD8 T cells. On the study overall, not on this receptor specifically: DP CD8 TILs appeared more oligoclonal than DN and SP CD8 TILs and blood memory CD8 T cells, with top 30 clonotypes covering about 50-86%. DP TIL clonotypes were rarely found in blood or uninvolved lymph node, whereas DN TIL clonotypes largely overlapped peripheral memory CD8 repertoires.

As regards this clone: Which antigen it targets is not known. No base qualities exist here, and no much larger clone lies one base off it.

From roughly 10,000 to 100,000 sorted cells per subset, genomic DNA was extracted using the DNeasy Blood and Tissue Kit. The TCRbeta V-J or V-D-J regions were sequenced and mapped through the immunoSEQ service, and coverage above 10x per sample was achieved. The paper's processing steps were these. Analysis was restricted to productive rearrangements exported from the immunoSEQ Analyzer platform, and clonality was assessed using the 500 most abundant clones. To quantify how much repertoires overlapped between populations, both the Morisita-Horn similarity index and the Jaccard index were used. Morisita-Horn similarity between CD8 T-cell subset TCR repertoires was measured in roughly six cancer patients. Imported from immuneACCESS, the table was reduced by TCRdb to in-frame sequences with V and J called. These copies leave out some clones; in studies compared against another copy, an unresolved V gene accounts for under half, and the cause of the remainder is not known. That table supplies the V and J calls and clone size; D and trimming were determined from the DNA. For this sample there are about 15,000 clones; approximately 90% appear just once. The biggest ten clones account for 4.3% of the sample.

No therapy was being received by patients at the time of sample collection, although prior treatments had ranged from chemotherapy, radiotherapy, surgery and immunotherapy to none. After thawing, cells were enriched for T lymphocytes using a negative-selection kit, with EpCAM beads added for tumor-infiltrating lymphocytes. Memory CD8 T cells were sorted as CD8+CD4-CD45RA- cells regardless of CCR7 expression. Before analysis, peripheral blood mononuclear cells were isolated on a Ficoll-Paque PLUS gradient and cryopreserved. Populations were sorted on a FACSAria II to 97% to 99% purity, and the cell pellets were frozen for TCR sequencing without being cultured. Deletion took 1 base off V and 3 bases off J, with a span of 10 bases between the germline ends. The CDR3 measures 15 amino acids from cysteine to phenylalanine. Just CDR3 DNA is preserved here, 45 bases in frame from base 1. In the germline V gene (reference sequence), CDR1 corresponds to GTSNPN and CDR2 to SVGIG.

This TCR came from a human donor with head and neck squamous cell carcinoma. Sequenced input: CD8+ T cells sorted from blood. The label giving this sample's cell subset or site can be read as: total memory CD8 T cells (CD45RA-CCR7+/-) from blood or uninvolved lymph node. Recombination connected TRBV30 to TRBJ1-6, and the D gene may be TRBD1, 5 bases matching. The sequenced DNA: TGTGCCTGGAGTGCTAGGGGCCTCTATAATTCACCCCTCCACTTT. The encoded protein is CAWSARGLYNSPLHF.